Only a few counts were recorded for the clone carrying this TCR beta chain. TCRdb reprocessed the RT-PCR reads with MiXCR, giving one entry per CDR3 protein. The sample lists 400,000 to 450,000 distinct CDR3 sequences; 16% were seen once. The sample originates from a study of patients and donors after allogeneic stem cell transplantation. The clonotype was recovered from a human donor who was either an allogeneic HSCT recipient or a stem cell or donor lymphocyte infusion donor (not recorded which). It is not recorded whose cells these are; they may come from a transplant donor. The sample consisted of blood, either unsorted or a sorted T cell fraction (not recorded which).

As DNA, the CDR3 is TGTGCCAGCAGTCCGGTGGCGGAACGACTGTTTTTT. The encoded protein is CASSPVAERLFF. V usage is TRBV2 and J usage is TRBJ1-4, with D hard to call. This CDR3 has 12 amino acids. Between the trimmed V and J ends, which lost 5 bases and 13 bases, there was a span of 14 bases. Germline lookup yields CDR1 SNHLY and CDR2 FYNNEI.